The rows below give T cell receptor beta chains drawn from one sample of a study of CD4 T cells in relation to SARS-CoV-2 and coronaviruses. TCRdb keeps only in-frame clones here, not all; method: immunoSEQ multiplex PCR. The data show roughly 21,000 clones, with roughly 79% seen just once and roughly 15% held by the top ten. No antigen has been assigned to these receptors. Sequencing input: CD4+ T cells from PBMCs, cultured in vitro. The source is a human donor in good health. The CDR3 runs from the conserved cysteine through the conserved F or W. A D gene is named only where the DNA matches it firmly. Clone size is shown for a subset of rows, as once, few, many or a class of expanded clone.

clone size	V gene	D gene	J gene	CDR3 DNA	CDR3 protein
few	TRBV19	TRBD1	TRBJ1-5	TGTGCCAGTAGCCCTAGGACAGGGGCGGGTCAGCCCCAGCATTTT	CASSPRTGAGQPQHF
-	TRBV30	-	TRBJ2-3	TGTGCCTGGAGAAATCGTGGGGCAGATACGCAGTATTTT	CAWRNRGADTQYF
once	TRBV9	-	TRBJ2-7	TGTGCCAGCAGCAGGGGACCTACGGACGAGCAGTACTTC	CASSRGPTDEQYF
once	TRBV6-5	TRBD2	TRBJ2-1	TGTGCCAGCACCTTTCTAGCGGGCGTTTACAATGAGCAGTTCTTC	CASTFLAGVYNEQFF
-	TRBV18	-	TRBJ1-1	TGTGCCAGCTCACCGATTCAGGGTCCCGACACTGAAGCTTTCTTT	CASSPIQGPDTEAFF
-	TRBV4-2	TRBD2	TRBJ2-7	TGTGCCAGCAGCCAAGGGCGTAGCGGGAGTTACGAGCAGTACTTC	CASSQGRSGSYEQYF
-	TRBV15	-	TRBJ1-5	TGTGCCACCAGCAGAGATTTAGGTGATCAGCCCCAGCATTTT	CATSRDLGDQPQHF
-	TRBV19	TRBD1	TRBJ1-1	TGTGCCAGTAGTGACCAGACAGGGTTGAACACTGAAGCTTTCTTT	CASSDQTGLNTEAFF
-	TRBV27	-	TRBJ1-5	TGTGCCAGCAGACACCCGAGTCAGCCCCAGCATTTT	CASRHPSQPQHF
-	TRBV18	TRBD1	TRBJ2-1	TGTGCCAGCTCACCAGGTCTGGACAGGGGCAATGAGCAGTTCTTC	CASSPGLDRGNEQFF
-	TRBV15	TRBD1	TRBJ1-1	TGTGCCACCAGCAGAGACGGTCAGGGGGTAACTGAAGCTTTCTTT	CATSRDGQGVTEAFF
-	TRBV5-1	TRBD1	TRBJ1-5	TGCGCCAACCTACTCCGGGACAGGGGGCGGAGGGATCAGCCCCAGCATTTT	CANLLRDRGRRDQPQHF
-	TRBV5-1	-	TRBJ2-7	TGCGCCAGCAGCGTGGCAGCTCAGGGAACCTACGAGCAGTACTTC	CASSVAAQGTYEQYF
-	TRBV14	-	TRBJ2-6	TGTGCCAGCAGCCAAGATGGGACTGGGGCCAACGTCCTGACTTTC	CASSQDGTGANVLTF
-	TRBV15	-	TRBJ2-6	TGTGCCACCGCCTGGGACATAGCCCTCTCTGGGGCCAACGTCCTGACTTTC	CATAWDIALSGANVLTF
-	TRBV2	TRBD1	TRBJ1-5	TGTGCCAGCAGAGAAACAGGGGCCAACAATCAGCCCCAGCATTTT	CASRETGANNQPQHF
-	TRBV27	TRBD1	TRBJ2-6	TGTGCCAGCAGTTACAGGGGAGCCCCTGGGGCCAACGTCCTGACTTTC	CASSYRGAPGANVLTF
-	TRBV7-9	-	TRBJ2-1	TGTGCCAGCACACCGGCGGGACGGACCTACAATGAGCAGTTCTTC	CASTPAGRTYNEQFF
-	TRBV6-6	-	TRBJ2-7	TGTGCCAGCCGTTCCTCAGGCTACGAGCAGTACTTC	CASRSSGYEQYF
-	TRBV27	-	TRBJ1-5	TGTGCCAGCAGTCCGAGGGCCCAGACAGATCAGCCCCAGCATTTT	CASSPRAQTDQPQHF
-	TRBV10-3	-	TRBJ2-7	TGTGCCATCAGTGATGAGGGGATTCGGTACGAGCAGTACTTC	CAISDEGIRYEQYF
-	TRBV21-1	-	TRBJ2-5	TGTGCCAGCAGCAACCCTGGGACTAGACAAGAGACCCAGTACTTC	CASSNPGTRQETQYF
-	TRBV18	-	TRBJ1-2	TGTGCCAGCTCACCCCAAACCCAGGGATATGGCTACACCTTC	CASSPQTQGYGYTF
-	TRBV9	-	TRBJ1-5	TGTGCCAGCAGCGTAGACTGGGATGAAAATCAGCCCCAGCATTTT	CASSVDWDENQPQHF
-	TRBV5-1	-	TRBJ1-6	TGCGCCAGCAGCTTGGATGGGGACACGCTGTATAATTCACCCCTCCACTTT	CASSLDGDTLYNSPLHF
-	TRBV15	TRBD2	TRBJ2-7	TGTGCCACCAGCAGAGATGCGACTAGCCCCTACGAGCAGTACTTC	CATSRDATSPYEQYF
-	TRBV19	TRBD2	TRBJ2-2	TGTGCCAGTAACAGCGGGAGGCCGGACTTAGGGGAGCTGTTTTTT	CASNSGRPDLGELFF
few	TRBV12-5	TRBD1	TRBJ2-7	TGTGCTAGTGGTCCCATCCGGACAGGGGGGCCTAACACAACCTACGAGCAGTACTTC	CASGPIRTGGPNTTYEQYF
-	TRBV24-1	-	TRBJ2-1	TGTGCCACCAGTCGGGGGTGGGGGGATTCCTACAATGAGCAGTTCTTC	CATSRGWGDSYNEQFF
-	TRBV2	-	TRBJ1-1	TGTGCCAGCATCGCGGTAATGAACACTGAAGCTTTCTTT	CASIAVMNTEAFF
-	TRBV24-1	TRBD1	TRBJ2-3	TGTGCCACCAGTGTAAGAACGGACAGGTTCACAGATACGCAGTATTTT	CATSVRTDRFTDTQYF
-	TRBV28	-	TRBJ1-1	TGTGCCAGCAGTCCGGATAACACTGAAGCTTTCTTT	CASSPDNTEAFF
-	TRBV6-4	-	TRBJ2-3	TGTGCCAGCAGTGACTCGGACCCAGATACGCAGTATTTT	CASSDSDPDTQYF
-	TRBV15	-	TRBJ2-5	TGTGCCACCAGCAGAGGGGGTTGGGGAGAGACCCAGTACTTC	CATSRGGWGETQYF
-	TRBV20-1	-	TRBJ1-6	TGCAGTGCTAGTGGGGGGCGGAATTCACCCCTCCACTTT	CSASGGRNSPLHF
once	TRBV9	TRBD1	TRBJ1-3	TGTGCCAGCAGCGCTCGACAGGGACCCTCTGGAAACACCATATATTTT	CASSARQGPSGNTIYF
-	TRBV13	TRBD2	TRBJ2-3	TGTGCCAGCAGCTTAGGGACTAGCGGCACAGATACGCAGTATTTT	CASSLGTSGTDTQYF
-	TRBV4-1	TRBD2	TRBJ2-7	TGCGCCAGCACCGGGACTAGCGGCTCCTACGAGCAGTACTTC	CASTGTSGSYEQYF
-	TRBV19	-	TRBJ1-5	TGTGCCAGTAGTCCTGGACTCTATCAGCCCCAGCATTTT	CASSPGLYQPQHF
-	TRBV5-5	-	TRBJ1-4	TGTGCCAGCAGCTTTTGGGGGAGAAATGAAAAACTGTTTTTT	CASSFWGRNEKLFF
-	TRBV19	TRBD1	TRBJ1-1	TGTGCCAGTAGGATCGGGGACAGGGCGTACACTGAAGCTTTCTTT	CASRIGDRAYTEAFF
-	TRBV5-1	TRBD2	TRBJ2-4	TGCGCCAGCAGCTTGGAGGGGAGGGACATTCAGTACTTC	CASSLEGRDIQYF
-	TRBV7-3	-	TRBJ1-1	TGTGCCAGCAGCTTTAGGGCGAACACTGAAGCTTTCTTT	CASSFRANTEAFF
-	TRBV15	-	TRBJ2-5	TGTGCCACCAGCCGCCTAAGGGGAGGCCAGGGGCAAGAGACCCAGTACTTC	CATSRLRGGQGQETQYF
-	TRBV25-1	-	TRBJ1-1	TGTGCCAGCAGTGATAGCTCCAGGGGGAACACTGAAGCTTTCTTT	CASSDSSRGNTEAFF
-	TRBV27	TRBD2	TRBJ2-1	TGTGCCAGCAGTTCCCAGCGGGGTAGCTCCTACAATGAGCAGTTCTTC	CASSSQRGSSYNEQFF
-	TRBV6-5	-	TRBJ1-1	TGTGCCAGCGGAGCCCTCGGGAGCACTGAAGCTTTCTTT	CASGALGSTEAFF
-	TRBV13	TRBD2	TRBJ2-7	TGTGCCAGCAGCTCACCCCTTGGACTAGCGGTGGCCTACGAGCAGTACTTC	CASSSPLGLAVAYEQYF
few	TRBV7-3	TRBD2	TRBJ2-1	TGTGCCAGCAGCCTAAGAATTCAGACTAGCGGTTATAGCTCCTACAATGAGCAGTTCTTC	CASSLRIQTSGYSSYNEQFF
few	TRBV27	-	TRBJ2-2	TGTGCCAGCAGTTTCTGGCCCGGGGAGCTGTTTTTT	CASSFWPGELFF
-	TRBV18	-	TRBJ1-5	TGTGCCAGCTCACCACGGGATCAGCCCCAGCATTTT	CASSPRDQPQHF
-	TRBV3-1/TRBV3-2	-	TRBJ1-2	TGTGCCAGCAGCCAAGTGGGGAGGGCCGCTAACTATGGCTACACCTTC	CASSQVGRAANYGYTF